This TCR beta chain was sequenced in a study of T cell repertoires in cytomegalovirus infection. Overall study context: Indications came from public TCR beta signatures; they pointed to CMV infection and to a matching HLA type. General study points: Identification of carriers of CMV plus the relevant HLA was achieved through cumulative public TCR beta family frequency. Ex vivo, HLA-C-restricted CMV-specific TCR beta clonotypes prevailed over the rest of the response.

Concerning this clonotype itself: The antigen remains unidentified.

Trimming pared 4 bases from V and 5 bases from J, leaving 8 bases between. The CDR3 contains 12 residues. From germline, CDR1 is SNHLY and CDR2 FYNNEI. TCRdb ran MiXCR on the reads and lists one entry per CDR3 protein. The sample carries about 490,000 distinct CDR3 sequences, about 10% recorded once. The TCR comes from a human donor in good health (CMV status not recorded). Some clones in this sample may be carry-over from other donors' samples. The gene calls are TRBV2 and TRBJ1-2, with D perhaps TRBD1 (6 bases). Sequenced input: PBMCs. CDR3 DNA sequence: TGTGCCAGCAGTGGCAGGGGTTATGGCTACACCTTC. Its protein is CASSGRGYGYTF.